This passage covers 26 T cell receptor beta chains from one sample sequenced in a study of shared clonotypes between healthy human individuals. The method was immunoSEQ multiplex PCR; TCRdb's version includes in-frame clones alone and lacks a portion of them. The sample has millions of clones; 85% to 95% are singletons. Sample: naive CD4+ T cells sorted from blood. As to subset: CD45RA+ positively selected. These receptors were obtained from a man aged 18 to 29 in good health.

This chain connects TRBV4-1 to TRBJ2-3; the match to TRBD1 covers 10 bases. The CDR3 loop spans 16 amino acids. Germline CDR1 and CDR2: MGHRA and YSYEKL. V shed 3 bases and J 3 bases; nucleotides not matched to a gene: 6. The CDR3 region is CASSQPGQGQTDTQYF. CDR3 sequence (DNA): TGCGCCAGCAGCCAGCCGGGACAGGGGCAGACAGATACGCAGTATTTT.

This chain joins TRBV11-2 and TRBJ2-7, with D perhaps TRBD2 (6 bases). V was cut by 1 base and J by 7 bases, with 17 bases left in between. Germline-derived CDR1 and CDR2 are SGHAT and FQNNGV. The CDR3 loop spans 15 amino acids. The CDR3: CASSLAGVTTEEQYF. DNA of the CDR3: TGTGCCAGCAGCTTAGCGGGGGTGACAACGGAAGAGCAGTACTTC.

This clone turned up a few times. The V call is TRBV4-1, the J call TRBJ2-7; no firm D call. Germline V lookup: CDR1 MGHRA, CDR2 YSYEKL. The CDR3 runs to 13 residues. Trimming shortened V by 4 bases and J by 3 bases, and 10 bases separated the two germline ends. The CDR3 bases are TGCGCCAGCAGCCCATCGAATCTCTACGAGCAGTACTTC. Translated: CASSPSNLYEQYF.

The gene calls are TRBV7-2 and TRBJ1-5; D is possibly TRBD1 (6 bases). Trimming cost V 7 bases and J 5 bases, with 18 bases left between them. Germline values: CDR1 SGHTA, CDR2 FQGNSA. The CDR3 is made up of 15 amino acids. CDR3 protein: CASTQQSGDYQPQHF. As DNA, the CDR3 is TGTGCCAGCACCCAGCAATCAGGGGATTATCAGCCCCAGCATTTT.

This chain joins TRBV5-1 and TRBJ2-5; D remains unclear. Germline V gives CDR1 SGHRS, CDR2 YFSETQ. Trimming took 3 bases from V and 6 from J, leaving 9 bases between them. The CDR3 length is 12 residues. CDR3 amino acids: CASSSEGKTQYF. DNA for the CDR3: TGCGCCAGCAGCTCGGAAGGGAAGACCCAGTACTTC.

This sequence joins TRBV28 and TRBJ1-5; 11 bases agree with TRBD1. In germline, CDR1 is MDHEN, CDR2 SYDVKM. The CDR3 is 13 residues long. Trimming cost V 7 bases and J 6 bases; bases outside gene matches: 2. CDR3 residues: CASKGQGVQPQHF. CDR3 in DNA: TGTGCCAGCAAGGGACAGGGGGTTCAGCCCCAGCATTTT.

Concerning this clone: Being one base from a much bigger clone, this may be a read error. J is TRBJ1-5 and V is TRBV19; D is ambiguous. Germline V gene sequence: CDR1 LNHDA, CDR2 SQIVND (reference sequence). The CDR3 has 12 amino acids. V was pared by 8 bases and J by 2 bases, with 7 bases between. The CDR3 protein is CASRRGNQPQHF. The CDR3 bases are TGTGCCAGTCGAAGGGGCAATCAGCCCCAGCATTTT.

V and J are TRBV18 and TRBJ1-4; no clear D gene. The V and J ends lost 6 bases and 11 bases respectively, with 19 bases between them. Germline V gene data show CDR1 as KGHSH and CDR2 as LQKENI. The CDR3 covers 14 residues. The CDR3 protein is CASSTSDKRDKLFF. Here the CDR3 DNA reads TGTGCCAGCTCCACTTCAGACAAAAGAGACAAACTGTTTTTT.

The V gene is TRBV9, the J gene TRBJ1-1; tentatively, D is TRBD1 (6 bases). CDR1 and CDR2 (germline): SGDLS, YYNGEE. V dropped 3 bases and J dropped 3 bases, with 15 bases sitting between them. The CDR3 has 15 residues. This chain's CDR3 is CASSALGGVDTEAFF. In DNA, the CDR3 is TGTGCCAGCAGCGCGCTAGGGGGAGTTGACACTGAAGCTTTCTTT.

The chain recombines TRBV18 with TRBJ2-1; 12 nucleotides match TRBD2. The germline CDR1 and CDR2 sequences are KGHSH and LQKENI. J was trimmed by 16 bases and V by 0 bases; bases with no gene match: 10. The CDR3 consists of 15 residues. This chain's CDR3 is CASSPPASGGAVEFF. DNA for the CDR3: TGTGCCAGCTCACCACCGGCTAGCGGGGGGGCCGTGGAATTCTTC.

The genes are TRBV5-4 and TRBJ2-7, with D perhaps TRBD2 (5 bases). V gave up 1 base and J gave up 2 bases, with 25 bases separating them. The length of the CDR3 is 19 residues. Germline V gene lookup returns CDR1 SGHNT and CDR2 YYREEE (reference sequence). CDR3 protein: CASSLWNPSMGSRAYEQYF. The DNA for the CDR3 is TGTGCCAGCAGCTTGTGGAATCCTAGCATGGGGTCACGAGCCTACGAGCAGTACTTC.

The CDR3 DNA reads TGCGCCAGCAGCTTCGAGGCTAACTATGGCTACACCTTC. Protein: CASSFEANYGYTF. The gene calls are TRBV5-1 and TRBJ1-2; D is undetermined. The CDR3 has 13 residues. Trimming took off 2 bases at V and 0 bases at J, with 5 bases between the two ends. Germline V CDR1 and CDR2: SGHRS, YFSETQ.

V usage is TRBV9 and J usage is TRBJ2-1, with D perhaps matching TRBD1 or TRBD2 (7 bases each). Trimming left V 6 bases short and J 0 bases short, with 16 bases between. The CDR3 sequence is 16 residues long. Germline CDR1 SGDLS, CDR2 YYNGEE. The CDR3 loop reads CASTARGDSSYNEQFF. As DNA, the CDR3 is TGTGCCAGCACCGCTCGGGGGGACAGCTCCTACAATGAGCAGTTCTTC.

This clone was picked up many times. The rearrangement uses TRBV4-1 and TRBJ2-1; no firm D call. V gave up 0 bases and J gave up 16 bases, with 16 bases separating them. This CDR3 region has 13 residues. Germline lookup yields CDR1 MGHRA and CDR2 YSYEKL. The CDR3 loop is CASSQEGNLVGFF. The CDR3 DNA sequence: TGCGCCAGCAGCCAAGAAGGGAACCTCGTAGGATTCTTC.

The rearrangement joins TRBV5-4 to TRBJ2-5; D may be TRBD1 or TRBD2 (5 bases each). This CDR3 has 15 residues. V lost 0 bases and J 7 bases, leaving 16 bases between the germline ends. CDR1 is SGHNT and CDR2 is YYREEE in the germline V gene (reference sequence). CDR3 amino acids: CASSLEGDPTGTQYF. For the CDR3, the DNA is TGTGCCAGCAGCTTGGAAGGGGACCCCACAGGGACCCAGTACTTC.

CDR3 region: CASSLSRPSYEQYF. The CDR3 DNA sequence: TGCGCCAGCAGCTTATCGAGACCCTCCTACGAGCAGTACTTC. The rearrangement joins TRBV5-1 to TRBJ2-7; no firm D call. Trimming pared 2 bases from V and 0 bases from J, leaving 9 bases between. This CDR3 comprises 14 residues. Germline V lookup: CDR1 SGHRS, CDR2 YFSETQ.

The chain combines TRBV19 with TRBJ1-6; maybe TRBD1 (5 bases). The CDR3 has 16 amino acids. Germline loops: CDR1 LNHDA, CDR2 SQIVND (reference sequence). Trimming pared 7 bases from V and 6 bases from J, leaving 19 bases between. The CDR3 coding sequence is TGTGCCAGTACCCACCTTAGGACACAAACTAATTCACCCCTCCACTTT. Translating it yields CASTHLRTQTNSPLHF.

The rearrangement joins TRBV9 to TRBJ2-7; D not resolved. The CDR3 contains 15 residues. CDR1 and CDR2 (germline): SGDLS, YYNGEE. The V and J ends lost 0 bases and 0 bases respectively, with 10 bases between them. The CDR3 is CASSVGQASSYEQYF. The CDR3 nucleotides read TGTGCCAGCAGCGTAGGTCAGGCGAGCTCCTACGAGCAGTACTTC.

The chain combines TRBV5-8 with TRBJ1-5, with 7 positions matching TRBD1. This CDR3 contains 18 residues. The V segment lost 1 base and the J segment 0 bases; nucleotides outside the gene matches: 10. Germline V gene lookup returns CDR1 SGHTS and CDR2 YDEGEE. CDR3 DNA: TGTGCCAGCAGCTTGCCCCGACAGGGAATATATAGCAATCAGCCCCAGCATTTT. Protein sequence: CASSLPRQGIYSNQPQHF.

The V and J genes are TRBV5-4 and TRBJ2-7; 8 bases fit TRBD2. There are 14 residues in the CDR3. J lost 1 base, V lost 8 bases, and 8 bases had no gene match. Germline CDR1 SGHNT, CDR2 YYREEE (reference sequence). CDR3 amino acids: CARVGLADSYEQYF. DNA of the CDR3: TGTGCCAGGGTTGGACTAGCCGATTCCTACGAGCAGTACTTC.

This sequence joins TRBV7-9 and TRBJ2-7, with TRBD2 matching over 12 bases. From germline, CDR1 is SEHNR and CDR2 FQNEAQ (reference sequence). The CDR3 sequence is 16 residues long. The trim removed 5 bases at V and 3 bases at J, leaving 8 bases unmatched. DNA of the CDR3: TGTGCCAGCAGCGGACCGTCGACTAGCGGGAGCTACGAGCAGTACTTC. Translating gives CASSGPSTSGSYEQYF.

As to this clone: Other DNA sequences in this specimen translate into the identical CDR3. The rearrangement uses TRBV28 and TRBJ1-2; TRBD1 matches at 8 bases. The CDR3 sequence is 13 residues long. Germline assignment: CDR1 MDHEN and CDR2 SYDVKM. With V trimmed by 6 bases and J by 5 bases, 5 bases remained unmatched. The CDR3 is CASSLGQGYGYTF. CDR3 sequence (DNA): TGTGCCAGCAGCCTCGGACAGGGTTATGGCTACACCTTC.

The chain uses TRBV2 and TRBJ2-7, with no clear D. Trimming removed 1 base from V and 2 bases from J, with 18 bases in between. The CDR3 is 17 residues long. CDR1 SNHLY and CDR2 FYNNEI come from the germline V gene. CDR3 sequence (DNA): TGTGCCAGCAGTGAAGGGCGAGCGACATACACCACCTACGAGCAGTACTTC. As protein: CASSEGRATYTTYEQYF.

The chain links TRBV6-5 to TRBJ2-7; D unclear. The ends were cut back, 0 bases at V and 5 bases at J, with 8 bases in the middle. Germline loops: CDR1 MNHEY, CDR2 SVGAGI. This CDR3 is built from 13 residues. As DNA, the CDR3 is TGTGCCAGCAGTTACTCTTTTGGGGACGAGCAGTACTTC. It yields the protein CASSYSFGDEQYF.

The V call is TRBV5-1, the J call TRBJ2-7; D possibly corresponds to TRBD2 (6 bases). CDR1 and CDR2 from the germline V gene are SGHRS and YFSETQ. The CDR3 contains 14 residues. The V and J ends lost 4 bases and 4 bases respectively, with 15 bases between them. The CDR3 region has the DNA TGCGCCAGCAGCGCGGGACCAGCAAGTTACGAGCAGTACTTC. It translates to CASSAGPASYEQYF. Drawing the rest from reference TRBV5-1 and TRBJ2-7, the complete variable domain is KAGVTQTPRYLIKTRGQQVTLSCSPISGHRSVSWYQQTPGQGLQFLFEYFSETQRNKGNFPGRFSGRQFSNSRSEMNVSTLELGDSALYLCASSAGPASYEQYFGPGTRLTVT.

In regard to this clone: The junction departs from germline at one end; a sequencing error may be responsible. The V gene is TRBV6-6, the J gene TRBJ1-2; 8 nucleotides align to TRBD1. This CDR3 has 13 amino acids. Per germline, CDR1 MNHNY and CDR2 SVGAGI (reference sequence). CDR3 DNA: TGTGCCAGCAGTTACTCGACAGGGGAAGGAGGGTACTTC. Translated: CASSYSTGEGGYF.